Sequencing of this T cell receptor beta chain was carried out in a study of blood T cell repertoires in COVID-19. Study information: Sites in the United States, Italy and Spain provided acute and convalescent COVID-19 samples. Sources were T cells, B-cell-depleted T cells, or PBMCs; the material itself was cDNA or gDNA.

As processed by the authors: Researchers report that nucleated cell counts were estimated from reference gene primer amplification. Assay used: immunoSEQ multiplex PCR; TCRdb lists only in-frame clones, some missing. That table supplies the V and J calls and clone size; D and trimming were determined from the DNA. The repertoire consists of just over 150,000 clones, with over 70% occurring once and the leading ten covering roughly 0.6%. The CDR3 consists of 11 residues. Germline CDR1 SEHNR, CDR2 FQNEAQ (reference sequence). The sample holds a few counts of this clone. Germline and junction disagree at one end, which may indicate a read error.

The V gene is TRBV7-9, the J gene TRBJ2-3; a weak D match, TRBD2 (5 bases). This TCR came from a man aged 55 to 69 with acute or convalescent COVID-19. The sequenced sample consisted of peripheral blood. The DNA for the CDR3 is TGTGCCAGCAGCCCAGCGGACCAGCCCAATTTT. Protein: CASSPADQPNF.